This paragraph covers one TCR beta chain sequence. This entry comes from a study of blood T cell repertoires in COVID-19. Study-wide background: Samples came from the United States, Italy and Spain, spanning acute and convalescent COVID-19. The analysed material was cDNA or gDNA that came from T cells, B-cell-depleted T cells, or PBMCs.

The CDR3 sequence is 15 residues long. Trimming stripped 1 base from V and 8 bases from J, with 14 bases between. The V gene's germline CDR1 is MGHDK and CDR2 SYGVNS. Source study methods: The authors estimated nucleated cell counts from reference gene primer amplification. Sequencing used immunoSEQ multiplex PCR; TCRdb keeps in-frame clones, though not all of them. The D gene and trimming were derived from the DNA, and the V and J assignments and clone size from that table. The sample gives roughly 280,000 clones, roughly 85% of which show up once; around 10% is in the top ten. This clonotype was sampled from a woman aged 65 to 85 with acute or convalescent COVID-19. Sequenced input: peripheral blood. This chain links TRBV25-1 with TRBJ1-4, with a possible D match to TRBD1 (5 bases). The CDR3 DNA follows: TGTGCCAGCAGTGAATCCTCGGTGGGGGGAGAAAAACTGTTTTTT. Its translation: CASSESSVGGEKLFF. The variable domain in full, completed from reference TRBV25-1 and TRBJ1-4, reads EADIYQTPRYLVIGTGKKITLECSQTMGHDKMYWYQQDPGMELHLIHYSYGVNSTEKGDLSSESTVSRIRTEHFPLTLESARPSHTSQYLCASSESSVGGEKLFFGSGTQLSVL.